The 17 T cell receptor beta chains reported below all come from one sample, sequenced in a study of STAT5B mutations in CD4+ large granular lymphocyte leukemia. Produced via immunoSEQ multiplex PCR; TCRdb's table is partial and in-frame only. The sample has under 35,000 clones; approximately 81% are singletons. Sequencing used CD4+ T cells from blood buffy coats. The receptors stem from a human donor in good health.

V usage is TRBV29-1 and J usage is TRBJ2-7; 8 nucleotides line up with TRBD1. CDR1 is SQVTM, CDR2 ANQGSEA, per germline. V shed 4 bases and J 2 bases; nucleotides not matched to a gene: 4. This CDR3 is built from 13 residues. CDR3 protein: CSVAGTGPYEQYF. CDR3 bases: TGCAGCGTTGCCGGGACAGGACCCTACGAGCAGTACTTC.

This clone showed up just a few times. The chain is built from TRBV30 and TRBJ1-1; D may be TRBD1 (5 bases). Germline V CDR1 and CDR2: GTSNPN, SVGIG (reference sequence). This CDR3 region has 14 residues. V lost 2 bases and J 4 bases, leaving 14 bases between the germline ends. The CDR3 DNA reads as TGTGCCTGGAGTAAAGGGACCCAGAGCACTGAAGCTTTCTTT. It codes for CAWSKGTQSTEAFF. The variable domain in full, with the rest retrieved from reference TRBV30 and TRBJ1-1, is SQTIHQWPATLVQPVGSPLSLECTVEGTSNPNLYWYRQAAGRGLQLLFYSVGIGQISSEVPQNLSASRPQDRQFILSSKKLLLSDSGFYLCAWSKGTQSTEAFFGQGTRLTVV.

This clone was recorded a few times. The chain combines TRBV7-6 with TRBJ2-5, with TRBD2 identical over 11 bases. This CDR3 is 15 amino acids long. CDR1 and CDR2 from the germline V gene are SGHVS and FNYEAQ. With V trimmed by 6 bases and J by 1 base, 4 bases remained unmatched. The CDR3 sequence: CASSKGLAGQETQYF. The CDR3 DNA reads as TGTGCCAGCAGTAAAGGACTAGCGGGCCAAGAGACCCAGTACTTC.

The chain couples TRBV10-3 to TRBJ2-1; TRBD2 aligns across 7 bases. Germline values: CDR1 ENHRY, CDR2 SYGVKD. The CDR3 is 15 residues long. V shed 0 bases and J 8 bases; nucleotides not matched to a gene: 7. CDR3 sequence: CAISESGGGEDEQFF. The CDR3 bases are TGTGCCATCAGTGAGTCGGGGGGGGGTGAGGATGAGCAGTTCTTC.

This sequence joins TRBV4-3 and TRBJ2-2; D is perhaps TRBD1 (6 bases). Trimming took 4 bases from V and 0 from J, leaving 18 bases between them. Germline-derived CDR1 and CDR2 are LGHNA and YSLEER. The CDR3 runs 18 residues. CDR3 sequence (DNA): TGCGCCAGCAGCCCAGGGGTTTGGCAATCGTCGAACACCGGGGAGCTGTTTTTT. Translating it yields CASSPGVWQSSNTGELFF.

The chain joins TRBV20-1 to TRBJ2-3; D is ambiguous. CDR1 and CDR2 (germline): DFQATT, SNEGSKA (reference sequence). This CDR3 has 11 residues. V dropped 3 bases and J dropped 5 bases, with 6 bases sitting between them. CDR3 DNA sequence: TGCAGTGCTAGCGGGTTAGATACGCAGTATTTT. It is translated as CSASGLDTQYF.

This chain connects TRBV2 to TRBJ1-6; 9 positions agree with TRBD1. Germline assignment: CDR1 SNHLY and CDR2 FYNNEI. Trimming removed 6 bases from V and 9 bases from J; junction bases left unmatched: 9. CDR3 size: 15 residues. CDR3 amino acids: CASRDLRQGGSPLHF. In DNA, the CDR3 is TGTGCCAGCAGAGACCTCCGACAGGGGGGTTCACCCCTCCACTTT.

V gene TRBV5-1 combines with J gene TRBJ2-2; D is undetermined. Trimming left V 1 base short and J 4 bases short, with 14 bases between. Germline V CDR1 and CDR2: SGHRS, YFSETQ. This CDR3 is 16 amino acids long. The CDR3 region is CASSLSVGHFTGELFF. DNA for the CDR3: TGCGCCAGCAGCTTGAGTGTCGGTCACTTCACCGGGGAGCTGTTTTTT.

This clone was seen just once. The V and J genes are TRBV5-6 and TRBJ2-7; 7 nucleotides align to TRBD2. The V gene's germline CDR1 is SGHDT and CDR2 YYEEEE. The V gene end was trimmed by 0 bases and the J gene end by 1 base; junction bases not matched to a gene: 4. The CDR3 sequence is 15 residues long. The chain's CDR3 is CASSLAGAGSYEQYF. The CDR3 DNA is TGTGCCAGCAGCTTGGCGGGAGCGGGATCCTACGAGCAGTACTTC.

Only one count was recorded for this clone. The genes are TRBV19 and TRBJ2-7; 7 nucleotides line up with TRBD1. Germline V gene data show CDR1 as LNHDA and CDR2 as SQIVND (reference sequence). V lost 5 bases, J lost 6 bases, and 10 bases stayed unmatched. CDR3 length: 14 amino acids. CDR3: CASSLQGSPGEQYF. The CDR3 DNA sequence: TGTGCCAGTAGTCTACAGGGGAGTCCCGGCGAGCAGTACTTC. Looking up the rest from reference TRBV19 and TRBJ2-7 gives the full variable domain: DGGITQSPKYLFRKEGQNVTLSCEQNLNHDAMYWYRQDPGQGLRLIYYSQIVNDFQKGDIAEGYSVSREKKESFPLTVTSAQKNPTAFYLCASSLQGSPGEQYFGPGTRLTVT.

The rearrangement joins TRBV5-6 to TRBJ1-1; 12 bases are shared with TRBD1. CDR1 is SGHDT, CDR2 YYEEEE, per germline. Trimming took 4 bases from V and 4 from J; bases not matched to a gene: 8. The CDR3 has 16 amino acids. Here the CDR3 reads CASSGGTGGGFTEAFF. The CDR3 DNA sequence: TGTGCCAGCAGCGGAGGGACAGGGGGCGGTTTCACTGAAGCTTTCTTT.

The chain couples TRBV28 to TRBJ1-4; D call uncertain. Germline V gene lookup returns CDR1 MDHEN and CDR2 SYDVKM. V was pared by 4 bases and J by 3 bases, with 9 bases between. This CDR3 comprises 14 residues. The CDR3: CASSSQPPNEKLFF. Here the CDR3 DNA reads TGTGCCAGCAGTTCGCAGCCTCCTAATGAAAAACTGTTTTTT.

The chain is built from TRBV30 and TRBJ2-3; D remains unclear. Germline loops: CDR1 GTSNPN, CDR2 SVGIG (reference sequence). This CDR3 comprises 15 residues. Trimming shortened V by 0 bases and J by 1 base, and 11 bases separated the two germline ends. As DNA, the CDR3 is TGTGCCTGGAGTGTAGGCAGGACGGGCACAGATACGCAGTATTTT. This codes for CAWSVGRTGTDTQYF.

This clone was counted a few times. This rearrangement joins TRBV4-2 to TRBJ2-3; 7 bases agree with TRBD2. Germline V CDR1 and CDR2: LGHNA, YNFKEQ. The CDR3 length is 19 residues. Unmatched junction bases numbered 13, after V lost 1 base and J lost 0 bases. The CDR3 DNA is TGTGCCAGCAGCCAAGTCAAACTTGGACTAGACGTCAGCACAGATACGCAGTATTTT. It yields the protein CASSQVKLGLDVSTDTQYF.

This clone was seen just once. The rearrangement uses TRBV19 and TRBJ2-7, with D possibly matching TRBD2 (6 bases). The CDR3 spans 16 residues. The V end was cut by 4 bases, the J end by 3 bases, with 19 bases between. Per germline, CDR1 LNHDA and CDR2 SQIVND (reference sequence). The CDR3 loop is CASSKAGAEGYYEQYF. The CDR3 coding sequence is TGTGCCAGTAGTAAGGCTGGCGCGGAGGGCTACTACGAGCAGTACTTC.

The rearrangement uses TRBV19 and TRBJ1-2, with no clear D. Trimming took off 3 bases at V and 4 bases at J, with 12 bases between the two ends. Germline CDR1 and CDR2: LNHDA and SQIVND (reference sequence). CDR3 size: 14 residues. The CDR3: CASSMRQSSYGYTF. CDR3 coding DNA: TGTGCCAGTAGTATGCGGCAGAGCTCCTATGGCTACACCTTC. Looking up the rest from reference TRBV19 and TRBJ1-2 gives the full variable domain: DGGITQSPKYLFRKEGQNVTLSCEQNLNHDAMYWYRQDPGQGLRLIYYSQIVNDFQKGDIAEGYSVSREKKESFPLTVTSAQKNPTAFYLCASSMRQSSYGYTFGSGTRLTVV.

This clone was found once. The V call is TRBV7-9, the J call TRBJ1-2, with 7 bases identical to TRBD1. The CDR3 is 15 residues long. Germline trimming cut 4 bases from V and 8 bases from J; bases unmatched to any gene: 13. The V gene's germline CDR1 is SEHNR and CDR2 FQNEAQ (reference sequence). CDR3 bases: TGTGCCAGCAGCTACGCCGGGACAGAGCAACGAGGCTACACCTTC. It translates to CASSYAGTEQRGYTF.